This TCR beta chain emerged from a study of T cells after yellow fever vaccination. Study details: Where fractions had low cell numbers, libraries were prepared from them with the SMART-Seq v4 Ultra Low Input RNA kit.

TCRdb independently ran MiXCR on the 5' RACE reads; one entry per CDR3 protein. Of about 300,000 distinct CDR3 sequences listed, approximately 10% were seen once; the top ten hold over 3%. V was cut by 8 bases and J by 5 bases, with 15 bases left in between. The CDR3 consists of 13 residues. The germline V gene encodes CDR1 SNHLY and CDR2 FYNNEI. Here the sequenced sample was CD4+ T cells sorted from PBMCs, taken 5 days after the yellow fever booster vaccination. The sequence was obtained from a man aged 18 to 35 who received the YFV17D yellow fever vaccine. The chain recombines TRBV2 with TRBJ1-2; D is unresolved. In DNA form, the CDR3 reads TGTGCCAGCGAACAGAATCACTCTTATGGCTACACCTTC. Residues: CASEQNHSYGYTF.